These T cell receptor beta chains were read from a single sample in a study of OX40 agonist ivuxolimab in advanced cancers. Measured with immunoSEQ multiplex PCR; TCRdb has only the in-frame clones, and not every one. Of approximately 44,000 clones detected, around 92% appear once; the ten largest clones hold roughly 15%. The specimen comprised CD4+ or CD8+ T cells sorted from blood, sampled in a trial of the OX40 agonist ivuxolimab. Receptor source: an adult with an advanced solid tumor such as melanoma, head and neck, liver or kidney cancer. CDR3s include the opening cysteine and the closing phenylalanine or tryptophan. Each record gives: CDR3 DNA, CDR3 protein, J gene, D gene, V gene, clone size, CDR3 length. D genes are given only for firm matches. Rows give clone size only sometimes, using once, few, many, or a class for an expanded clone.

TGTGCCTGGAGTGGGTACACGAACACCGGGGAGCTGTTTTTT CAWSGYTNTGELFF TRBJ2-2 - TRBV30 once 14
TGTGCCAGCAGCTTACGTGGGGCTCTGAACACTGAAGCTTTCTTT CASSLRGALNTEAFF TRBJ1-1 - TRBV13 - 15
TGTGCCAGCATAGGAGGGGACGGCACAGATACGCAGTATTTT CASIGGDGTDTQYF TRBJ2-3 - TRBV2 - 14
TGTGCCAGCAGTTACTCGGAGGCTAGAGAAAAACTGTTTTTT CASSYSEAREKLFF TRBJ1-4 - TRBV6-5 once 14
TGTGCCAGCAGCCTACTAGCGGGAATCTACAATGAGCAGTTCTTC CASSLLAGIYNEQFF TRBJ2-1 TRBD2 TRBV11-2 - 15
TGTGCCAGCACCCCCGGGGGGGGTTCTCCGCCCCAGCATTTT CASTPGGGSPPQHF TRBJ1-5 - TRBV28 - 14
TGTGCCAGCAGCTTAGGCGGGACAGGGACTGGAAACACCATATATTTT CASSLGGTGTGNTIYF TRBJ1-3 TRBD1 TRBV11-2 - 16
TGTGCCAGTAGTATTCAGGACAGGAAAAGCTCCTACGAGCAGTACTTC CASSIQDRKSSYEQYF TRBJ2-7 TRBD1 TRBV19 - 16
TGCGCCAGCAGCCTCACCGGGGAGCTGTTTTTT CASSLTGELFF TRBJ2-2 - TRBV4-1 - 11
TGTGCCAGTAGTGAAATAATGATCGGGCCTGGAACTGAAGCTTTCTTT CASSEIMIGPGTEAFF TRBJ1-1 - TRBV19 - 16
TGTGCCAGCAGCAAAATTGAGGACAGCAGACTCTACGAGCAGTACTTC CASSKIEDSRLYEQYF TRBJ2-7 - TRBV21-1 - 16
TGTGCCAGCTTTCCTAGCGGGATTAACGCCGGGGAGCTGTTTTTT CASFPSGINAGELFF TRBJ2-2 TRBD2 TRBV7-9 once 15
TGTGCCAGCAGTTCCCACAGCAGCTCTGGAAACACCATATATTTT CASSSHSSSGNTIYF TRBJ1-3 - TRBV28 - 15
TGTGCCAGCAGCGAGAGGGTTAGGGGCGCTGAAGCTTTCTTT CASSERVRGAEAFF TRBJ1-1 - TRBV7-8 - 14
TGTGCCAGCAGCCCGAGGGATTTTGGGTACCAAGAGACCCAGTACTTC CASSPRDFGYQETQYF TRBJ2-5 - TRBV9 - 16
TGTGCCAGCAGCCCGACGGAACGATCCACAGATACGCAGTATTTT CASSPTERSTDTQYF TRBJ2-3 - TRBV7-8 once 15
TGCAGCGTTGTATGGGTTGGCAATGAGCAGTTCTTC CSVVWVGNEQFF TRBJ2-1 - TRBV29-1 - 12
TGTGCCAGCAGCTTAGACGGCGGGCAAGAGACCCAGTACTTC CASSLDGGQETQYF TRBJ2-5 - TRBV11-2 - 14
TGTGCCAGCTCACGAGCTGATCGGGATGGCAATCAGCCCCAGCATTTT CASSRADRDGNQPQHF TRBJ1-5 - TRBV18 - 16
TGTGCTAAAACCGGGGACGATGGGATCAGGGCCTATGGCTACACCTTC CAKTGDDGIRAYGYTF TRBJ1-2 - TRBV2 - 16
TGTGCCAGCAGTTCTACCTACGAGCAGTACTTC CASSSTYEQYF TRBJ2-7 - TRBV7-9 - 11
TGTGCCAGCAGTATGACAGGGAGCTCCTACAATGAGCAGTTCTTC CASSMTGSSYNEQFF TRBJ2-1 TRBD1 TRBV2 - 15
TGTGCCAGCAGCTCAACCGCAGGGGGATACGATGGCTACACCTTC CASSSTAGGYDGYTF TRBJ1-2 TRBD1 TRBV7-9 - 15
TGTGCCAGCACCCAGTGGACCGCGTACAATGAGCAGTTCTTC CASTQWTAYNEQFF TRBJ2-1 - TRBV28 - 14
TGTGCCAGCCGGGGGAGATCCGGGGTCGATACGCAGTATTTT CASRGRSGVDTQYF TRBJ2-3 - TRBV6-5 few 14
TGCGCCAGCAGCCAAGCGGTAGGGAACACCGGGGAGCTGTTTTTT CASSQAVGNTGELFF TRBJ2-2 - TRBV4-3 - 15
TGTGCCAGTAGCCTCGATGGAAACACCATATATTTT CASSLDGNTIYF TRBJ1-3 - TRBV19 few 12
TGTGCCAGCAGTCTGACAGGGTCAGCTAACTATGGCTACACCTTC CASSLTGSANYGYTF TRBJ1-2 TRBD1 TRBV6-6 - 15
TGCGCCAGCAGCCAAGAAACTCCAGTAGGAAAACTGTTTTTT CASSQETPVGKLFF TRBJ1-4 - TRBV4-1 - 14
TGTGCCAGCTCACCACTCTCCCGTCTAGCGGGAGAGTTATCCTACGAGCAGTACTTC CASSPLSRLAGELSYEQYF TRBJ2-7 TRBD2 TRBV18 - 19
TGTGCCAGCAGCTTAGCTATTAGCACTGAAGCTTTCTTT CASSLAISTEAFF TRBJ1-1 - TRBV7-9 - 13
TGCAGCGCCTCGGGACTCCACCTCGGGACCGGGGAGCTGTTTTTT CSASGLHLGTGELFF TRBJ2-2 - TRBV29-1 - 15
TGCGCCAGCAGCTTGAGGGGACCCTACAATGAGCAGTTCTTC CASSLRGPYNEQFF TRBJ2-1 - TRBV5-1 - 14
TGTGCCAGCTCACCAGAATCCTACGAGCAGTACTTC CASSPESYEQYF TRBJ2-7 - TRBV18 - 12
TGTGCCAGTAGTATAATAGGGTCCTACGAGCAGTACTTC CASSIIGSYEQYF TRBJ2-7 - TRBV19 - 13
TGTGCCAGTAGCCCGACAGGGGGCTTTAGAGATACGCAGTATTTT CASSPTGGFRDTQYF TRBJ2-3 TRBD1 TRBV19 - 15
TGTGCCAGCAGCTACAGAGAGACCCAGTACTTC CASSYRETQYF TRBJ2-5 - TRBV7-9 - 11
TGTGCCAGCAGTTCGGACGGACATAATTCACCCCTCCACTTT CASSSDGHNSPLHF TRBJ1-6 - TRBV6-6 - 14
TGTGCCAGTACCGAAACAAACACCGGGGAGCTGTTTTTT CASTETNTGELFF TRBJ2-2 - TRBV9 - 13
TGTGCCAGCAATGCCGAGGACGAGCAGTACTTC CASNAEDEQYF TRBJ2-7 - TRBV28 - 11
TGTGCCAGCAGTTTCGCCGGCTACAATGAGCAGTTCTTC CASSFAGYNEQFF TRBJ2-1 - TRBV27 - 13
TGTGCCAGCAGCTTCACTCAGTCCTACAATGAGCAGTTCTTC CASSFTQSYNEQFF TRBJ2-1 - TRBV7-9 - 14
TGTGCCAGCAGCTCCGGAGGGACCTATGGCTACACCTTC CASSSGGTYGYTF TRBJ1-2 - TRBV6-5 - 13
TGTGCCATCAGTCCAGGGGGTAGGAACTATGGCTACACCTTC CAISPGGRNYGYTF TRBJ1-2 TRBD1 TRBV6-5 - 14